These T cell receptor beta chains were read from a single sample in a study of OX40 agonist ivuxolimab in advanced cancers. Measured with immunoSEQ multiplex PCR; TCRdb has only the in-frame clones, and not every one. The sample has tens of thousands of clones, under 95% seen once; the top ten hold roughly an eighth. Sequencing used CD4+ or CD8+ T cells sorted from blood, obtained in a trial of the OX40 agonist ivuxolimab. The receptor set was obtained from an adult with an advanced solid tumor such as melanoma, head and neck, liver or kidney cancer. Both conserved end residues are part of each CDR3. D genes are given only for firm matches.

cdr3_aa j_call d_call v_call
CASSLGVTANTEAFF TRBJ1-1 - TRBV27
CSVAGYTF TRBJ1-2 - TRBV29-1
CASSDYTGEAFF TRBJ1-1 - TRBV25-1
CASSLSNGGAGAFF TRBJ1-1 - TRBV27
CASSSEVRTYQETQYF TRBJ2-5 - TRBV9
CASSTGVGYEQYF TRBJ2-7 - TRBV27
CATSRDPQGGHYGYTF TRBJ1-2 TRBD1 TRBV15
CASGSGGPYEQYF TRBJ2-7 - TRBV27
CASSQVPRGFLETQYF TRBJ2-5 - TRBV4-1
CASSSLGQEYGYTF TRBJ1-2 TRBD1 TRBV28
CASSLGTGLIF TRBJ1-4 TRBD1 TRBV5-6
CASSQDSGSGGWYYGYTF TRBJ1-2 TRBD1 TRBV4-3
CASSYSSGGGAEAFF TRBJ1-1 - TRBV6-5
CASSAEGDGEQYF TRBJ2-7 - TRBV9
CASSIEAEGKNTEAFF TRBJ1-1 - TRBV19
CAIRQDVNQPQHF TRBJ1-5 - TRBV10-3
CASREPGQGYEQYF TRBJ2-7 TRBD1 TRBV10-2
CASSYSSRNEQFF TRBJ2-1 - TRBV6-5